This note documents a single TCR beta chain sequence. Its antigen is unidentified. The CDR3 is 16 amino acids. The trim removed 1 base at V and 7 bases at J, leaving 5 bases unmatched. CDR1 and CDR2 from the germline V gene are SGHTA and FQGTGA. The record originates from a study of cytomegalovirus exposure and HLA in healthy donors. Study-level findings and limits: A list of around 150 TCR beta chains associated with cytomegalovirus was given. Earlier analysis yielded a pattern in which most TCR beta V segments were productive about 90% or about 30% of the time. An apparent linkage of common viral pathogens to several of the most significant clusters emerged in a later analysis.

Primers: 60 Vbeta forward and 13 Jbeta reverse. Sequencing used immunoSEQ multiplex PCR; TCRdb keeps in-frame clones, though not all of them. This table has roughly 200,000 clones, roughly 87% appearing once. The receptor's source is a boy aged 2 to 9 in good health and CMV-seronegative. The gene calls are TRBV7-3 and TRBJ2-1; 12 bases map to TRBD2. Material for sequencing was PBMCs. The CDR3 DNA sequence: TGTGCCAGCAGCTTAATCGCGACTAGCGGGGGAAATGAGCAGTTCTTC. Amino acids: CASSLIATSGGNEQFF.